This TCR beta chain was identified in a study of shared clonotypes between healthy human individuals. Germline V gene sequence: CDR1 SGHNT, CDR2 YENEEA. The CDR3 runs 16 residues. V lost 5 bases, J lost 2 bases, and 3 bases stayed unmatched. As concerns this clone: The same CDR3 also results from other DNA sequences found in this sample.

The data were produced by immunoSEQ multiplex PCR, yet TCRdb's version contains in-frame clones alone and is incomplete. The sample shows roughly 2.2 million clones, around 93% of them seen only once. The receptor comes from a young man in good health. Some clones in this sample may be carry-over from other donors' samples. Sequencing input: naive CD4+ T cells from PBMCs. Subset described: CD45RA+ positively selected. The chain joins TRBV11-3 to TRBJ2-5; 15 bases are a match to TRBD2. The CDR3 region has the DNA TGTGCCAGCAGCCCTGGACTAGCGGGAGGGCAAGAGACCCAGTACTTC. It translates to CASSPGLAGGQETQYF.